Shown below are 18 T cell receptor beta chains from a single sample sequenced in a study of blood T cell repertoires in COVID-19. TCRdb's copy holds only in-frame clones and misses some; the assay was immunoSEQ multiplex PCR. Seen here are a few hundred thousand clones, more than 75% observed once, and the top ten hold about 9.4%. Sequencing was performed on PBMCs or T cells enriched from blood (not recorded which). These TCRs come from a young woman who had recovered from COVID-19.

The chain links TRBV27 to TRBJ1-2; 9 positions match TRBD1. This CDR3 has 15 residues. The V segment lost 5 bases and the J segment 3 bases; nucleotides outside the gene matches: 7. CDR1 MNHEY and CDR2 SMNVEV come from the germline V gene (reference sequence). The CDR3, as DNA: TGTGCCAGCAGTCTAACAGGGGGCAGGTACTATGGCTACACCTTC. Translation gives CASSLTGGRYYGYTF.

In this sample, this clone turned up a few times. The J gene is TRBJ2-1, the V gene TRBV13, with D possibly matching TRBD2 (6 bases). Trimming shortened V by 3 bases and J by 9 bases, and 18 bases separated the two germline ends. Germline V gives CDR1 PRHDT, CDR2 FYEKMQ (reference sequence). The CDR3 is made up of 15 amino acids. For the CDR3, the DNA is TGTGCCAGCAGCTTTCTAGCGCCTACCCACTCTGAGCAGTTCTTC. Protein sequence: CASSFLAPTHSEQFF.

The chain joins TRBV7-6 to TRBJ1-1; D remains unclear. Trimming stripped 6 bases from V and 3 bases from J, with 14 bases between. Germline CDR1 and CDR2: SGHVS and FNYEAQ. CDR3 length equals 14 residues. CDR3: CASSYSTGYTEAFF. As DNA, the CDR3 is TGTGCCAGCAGTTACAGTACCGGATACACTGAAGCTTTCTTT.

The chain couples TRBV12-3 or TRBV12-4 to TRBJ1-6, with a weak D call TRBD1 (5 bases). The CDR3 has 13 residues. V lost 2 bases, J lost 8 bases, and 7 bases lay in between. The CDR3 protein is CASSLLQDSPLHF. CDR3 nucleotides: TGTGCCAGCAGTTTACTACAGGATTCACCCCTCCACTTT.

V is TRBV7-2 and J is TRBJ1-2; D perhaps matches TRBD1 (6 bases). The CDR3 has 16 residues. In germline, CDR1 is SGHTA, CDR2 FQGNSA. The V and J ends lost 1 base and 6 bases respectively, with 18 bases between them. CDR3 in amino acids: CASSLGGRGPGHGYTF. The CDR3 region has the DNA TGTGCCAGCAGCTTAGGTGGCAGGGGTCCGGGGCATGGCTACACCTTC. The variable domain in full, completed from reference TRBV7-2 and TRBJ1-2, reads GAGVSQSPSNKVTEKGKDVELRCDPISGHTALYWYRQSLGQGLEFLIYFQGNSAPDKSGLPSDRFSAERTGGSVSTLTIQRTQQEDSAVYLCASSLGGRGPGHGYTFGSGTRLTVV.

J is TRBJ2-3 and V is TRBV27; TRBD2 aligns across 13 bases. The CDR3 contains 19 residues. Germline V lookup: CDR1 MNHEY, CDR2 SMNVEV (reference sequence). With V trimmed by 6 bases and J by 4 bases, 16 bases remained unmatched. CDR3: CASSSPTGTSGANADTQYF. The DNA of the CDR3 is TGTGCCAGCAGCTCCCCTACAGGGACTAGCGGGGCAAACGCAGATACGCAGTATTTT.

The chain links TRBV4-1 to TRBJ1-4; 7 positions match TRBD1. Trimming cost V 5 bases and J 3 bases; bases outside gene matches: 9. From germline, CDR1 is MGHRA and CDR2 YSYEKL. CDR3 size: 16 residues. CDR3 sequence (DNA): TGCGCCAGCAGCGCTGATAAGGGGGCAGCTAATGAAAAACTGTTTTTT. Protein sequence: CASSADKGAANEKLFF.

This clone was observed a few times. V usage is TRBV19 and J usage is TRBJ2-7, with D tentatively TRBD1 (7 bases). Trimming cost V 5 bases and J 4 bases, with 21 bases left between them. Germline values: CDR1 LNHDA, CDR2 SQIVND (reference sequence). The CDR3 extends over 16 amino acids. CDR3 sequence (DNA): TGTGCCAGTAGTCTTCCGGGGGCAGGGGGTTCGTACGAGCAGTACTTC. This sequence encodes CASSLPGAGGSYEQYF.

CDR3 region: CSASQGLGEQYF. In DNA form, the CDR3 reads TGCAGTGCTAGTCAGGGGCTGGGCGAGCAGTACTTC. This sequence joins TRBV20-1 and TRBJ2-7; D may be TRBD1 (6 bases). Looked up from germline, CDR1 is DFQATT and CDR2 is SNEGSKA (reference sequence). CDR3 size: 12 residues. With 3 bases removed from V and 6 bases from J, the gap between germline ends came to 12 bases.

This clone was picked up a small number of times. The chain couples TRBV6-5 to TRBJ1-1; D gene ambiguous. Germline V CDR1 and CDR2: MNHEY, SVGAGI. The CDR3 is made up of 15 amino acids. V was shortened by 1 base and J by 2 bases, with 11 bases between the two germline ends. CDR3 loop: CASSYLPEGNTEAFF. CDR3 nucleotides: TGTGCCAGCAGTTACTTGCCGGAGGGAAACACTGAAGCTTTCTTT.

The CDR3, as DNA: TGTGCCACCCAGGCCCCTCACCTCTATGGCTACACCTTC. It encodes CATQAPHLYGYTF. The rearrangement links TRBV6-5 to TRBJ1-2; D not certain. The CDR3 runs to 13 residues. V was pared by 10 bases and J by 4 bases, with 16 bases between. Per germline, CDR1 MNHEY and CDR2 SVGAGI.

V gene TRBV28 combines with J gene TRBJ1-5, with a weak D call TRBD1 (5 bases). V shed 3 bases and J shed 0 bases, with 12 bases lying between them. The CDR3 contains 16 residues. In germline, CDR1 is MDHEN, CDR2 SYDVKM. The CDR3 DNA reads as TGTGCCAGCAGTTTGGGGGGGGATTATAGCAATCAGCCCCAGCATTTT. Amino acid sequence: CASSLGGDYSNQPQHF.

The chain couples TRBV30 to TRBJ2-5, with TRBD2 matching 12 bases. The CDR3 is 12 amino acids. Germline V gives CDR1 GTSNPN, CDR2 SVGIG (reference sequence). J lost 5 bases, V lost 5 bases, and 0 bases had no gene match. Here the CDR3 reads CAWGLAGETQYF. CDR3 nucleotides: TGTGCCTGGGGACTAGCGGGGGAGACCCAGTACTTC.

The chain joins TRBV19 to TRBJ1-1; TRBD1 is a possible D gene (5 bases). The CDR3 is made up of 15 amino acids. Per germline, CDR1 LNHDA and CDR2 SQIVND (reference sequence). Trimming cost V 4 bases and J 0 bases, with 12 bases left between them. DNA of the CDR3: TGTGCCAGTAGTACGGTAGACAGCATGAACACTGAAGCTTTCTTT. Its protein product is CASSTVDSMNTEAFF.

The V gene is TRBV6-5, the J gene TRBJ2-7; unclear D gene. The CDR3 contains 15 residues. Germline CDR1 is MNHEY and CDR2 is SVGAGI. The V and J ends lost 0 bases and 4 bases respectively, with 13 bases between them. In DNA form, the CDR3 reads TGTGCCAGCAGTTACTCGAGGTTAGGCGCTTACGAGCAGTACTTC. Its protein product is CASSYSRLGAYEQYF.

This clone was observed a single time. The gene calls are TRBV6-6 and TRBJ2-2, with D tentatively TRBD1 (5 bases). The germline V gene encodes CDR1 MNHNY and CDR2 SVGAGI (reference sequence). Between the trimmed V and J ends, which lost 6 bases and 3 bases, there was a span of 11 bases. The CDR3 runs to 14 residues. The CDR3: CASRITRDTGELFF. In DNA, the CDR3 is TGTGCCAGCAGGATTACCAGGGACACCGGGGAGCTGTTTTTT.

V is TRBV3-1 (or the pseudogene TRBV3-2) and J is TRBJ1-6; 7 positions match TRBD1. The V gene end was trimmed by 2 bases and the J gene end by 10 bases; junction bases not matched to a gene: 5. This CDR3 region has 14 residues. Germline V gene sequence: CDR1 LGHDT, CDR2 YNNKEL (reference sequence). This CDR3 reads CASSQRGRESPLHF. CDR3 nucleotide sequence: TGTGCCAGCAGCCAAAGGGGGCGAGAATCACCCCTCCACTTT.

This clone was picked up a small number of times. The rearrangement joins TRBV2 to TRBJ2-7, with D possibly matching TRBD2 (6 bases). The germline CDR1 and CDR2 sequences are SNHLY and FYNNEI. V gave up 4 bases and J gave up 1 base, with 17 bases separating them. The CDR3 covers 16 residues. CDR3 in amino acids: CASSGNPGLQSYEQYF. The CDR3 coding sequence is TGTGCCAGCAGTGGGAACCCGGGACTTCAATCCTACGAGCAGTACTTC.